One sample yielded the 7 T cell receptor beta chains listed below, sequenced in a study of T cell responses to AZD1222 COVID-19 vaccine. Sequenced by immunoSEQ multiplex PCR; TCRdb stores in-frame clones only, minus some. The table lists under 200,000 clones, 85% to 90% of them singletons. The sample in question was peripheral blood, obtained 28 days after the second AZD1222 dose. The receptors originated from an adult who received the AZD1222 COVID-19 vaccine.

The chain recombines TRBV9 with TRBJ1-3, with D possibly being TRBD1 (5 bases). Germline CDR1 is SGDLS and CDR2 is YYNGEE. This CDR3 is built from 14 residues. V lost 5 bases and J 5 bases, leaving 14 bases between the germline ends. In DNA form, the CDR3 reads TGTGCCAGCAGTCCCGGGGGGTTTAGAAACACCATATATTTT. This encodes CASSPGGFRNTIYF.

This chain connects TRBV28 to TRBJ1-5; possible D gene TRBD1, 6 bases. V was clipped by 2 bases and J by 0 bases, with 14 bases between them. The CDR3 is 17 residues long. Germline V gene lookup returns CDR1 MDHEN and CDR2 SYDVKM. This CDR3 reads CASSLGLGAYSNQPQHF. The CDR3 DNA reads TGTGCCAGCAGTTTAGGTCTGGGGGCCTATAGCAATCAGCCCCAGCATTTT.

The CDR3 loop is CASSLPLAGAHEQFF. CDR3 nucleotides: TGTGCCAGCAGCTTGCCACTAGCGGGAGCCCATGAGCAGTTCTTC. The gene calls are TRBV5-8 and TRBJ2-1; 11 positions match TRBD2. Germline trimming cut 1 base from V and 8 bases from J; bases unmatched to any gene: 5. Germline CDR1 reads SGHTS; CDR2 reads YDEGEE. The CDR3 sequence is 15 residues long.

With regard to this clone: One junction end does not reproduce the germline sequence, and a read error may be involved. V gene TRBV30 combines with J gene TRBJ2-7, with 9 bases lining up with TRBD1. The CDR3 runs 14 residues. Per the germline V gene, CDR1 is GTSNPN and CDR2 is SVGIG (reference sequence). CDR3 amino acids: CAWGVGQGYYEQYF. For the CDR3, the DNA is TGTGCCTGGGGTGTGGGACAGGGATACTACGAGCAGTACTTC.

The rearrangement joins TRBV23-1 to TRBJ1-2; D unresolved. TRBV23-1 falls under the ORF class, with uncertain function. The CDR3 extends over 12 amino acids. Trimming took off 4 bases at V and 0 bases at J, with 3 bases between the two ends. CDR3 sequence: CASSPANYGYTF. CDR3 nucleotides: TGCGCCAGCAGTCCGGCTAACTATGGCTACACCTTC.

The rearrangement links TRBV7-2 to TRBJ1-5, with D tentatively TRBD1 (6 bases). Trimming removed 1 base from V and 2 bases from J, with 9 bases in between. Germline CDR1 is SGHTA and CDR2 is FQGNSA. There are 15 residues in the CDR3. CDR3 sequence: CASSLGPGGNQPQHF. CDR3 coding DNA: TGTGCCAGCAGCTTAGGGCCAGGGGGCAATCAGCCCCAGCATTTT.

The chain is built from TRBV2 and TRBJ1-5, with 12 bases fitting TRBD1. This CDR3 spans 15 amino acids. Looked up from germline, CDR1 is SNHLY and CDR2 is FYNNEI. Trimming cost V 2 bases and J 6 bases; bases outside gene matches: 2. CDR3 nucleotide sequence: TGTGCCAGCAGTGAACAGGGACAGGGGGCTCAGCCCCAGCATTTT. It yields the protein CASSEQGQGAQPQHF.